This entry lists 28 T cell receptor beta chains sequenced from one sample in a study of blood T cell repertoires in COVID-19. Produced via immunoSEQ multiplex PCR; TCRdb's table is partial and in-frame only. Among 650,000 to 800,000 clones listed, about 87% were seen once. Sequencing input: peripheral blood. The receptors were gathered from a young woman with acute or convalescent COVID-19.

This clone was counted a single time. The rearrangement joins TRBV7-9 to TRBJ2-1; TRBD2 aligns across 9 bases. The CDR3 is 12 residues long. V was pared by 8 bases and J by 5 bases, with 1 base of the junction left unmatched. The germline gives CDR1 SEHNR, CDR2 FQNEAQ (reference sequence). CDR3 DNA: TGTGCCAGCCGACTAGCGGACAATGAGCAGTTCTTC. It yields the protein CASRLADNEQFF.

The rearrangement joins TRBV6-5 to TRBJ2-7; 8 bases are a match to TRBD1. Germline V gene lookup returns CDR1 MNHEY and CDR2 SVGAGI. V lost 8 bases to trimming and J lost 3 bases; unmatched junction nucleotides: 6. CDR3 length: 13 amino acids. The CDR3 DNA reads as TGTGCCAGCCAGGTCAGGGGGCTCTACGAGCAGTACTTC. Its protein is CASQVRGLYEQYF.

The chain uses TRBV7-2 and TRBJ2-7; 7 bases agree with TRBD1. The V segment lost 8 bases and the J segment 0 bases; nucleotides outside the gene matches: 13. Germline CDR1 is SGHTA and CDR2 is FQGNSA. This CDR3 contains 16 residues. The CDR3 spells CASATADRDSSYEQYF. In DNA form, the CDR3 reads TGTGCCAGCGCTACGGCTGACCGGGACAGCTCCTACGAGCAGTACTTC.

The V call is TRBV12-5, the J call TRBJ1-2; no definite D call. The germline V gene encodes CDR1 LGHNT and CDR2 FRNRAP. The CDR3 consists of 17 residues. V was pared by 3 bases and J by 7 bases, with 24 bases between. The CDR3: CASGFNNISPTVFGYTF. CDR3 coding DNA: TGTGCTAGTGGTTTTAATAATATTAGCCCTACCGTATTTGGCTACACCTTC.

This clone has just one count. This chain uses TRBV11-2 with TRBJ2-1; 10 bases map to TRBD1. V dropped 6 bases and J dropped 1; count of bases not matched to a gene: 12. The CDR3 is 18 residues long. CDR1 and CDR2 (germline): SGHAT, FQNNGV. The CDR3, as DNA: TGTGCCAGCAGTCAGGTGCCGACAGGGGGCAAGTCCTACAATGAGCAGTTCTTC. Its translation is CASSQVPTGGKSYNEQFF.

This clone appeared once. The CDR3 here is CATSNPQGLYGYTF. For the CDR3, the DNA is TGTGCCACCAGCAATCCGCAGGGTCTCTATGGCTACACCTTC. This chain uses TRBV15 with TRBJ1-2, with D tentatively TRBD1 (5 bases). From germline, CDR1 is LNHNV and CDR2 YYDKDF (reference sequence). The CDR3 contains 14 residues. Trimming cost V 4 bases and J 4 bases, with 13 bases left between them.

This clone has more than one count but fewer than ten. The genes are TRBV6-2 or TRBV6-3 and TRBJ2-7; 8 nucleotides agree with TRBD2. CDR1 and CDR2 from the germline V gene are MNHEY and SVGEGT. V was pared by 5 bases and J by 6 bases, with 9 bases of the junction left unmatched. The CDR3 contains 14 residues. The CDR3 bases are TGTGCCAGCAGTCCAGCGGGGGACTTTTCCGAGCAGTACTTC. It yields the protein CASSPAGDFSEQYF.

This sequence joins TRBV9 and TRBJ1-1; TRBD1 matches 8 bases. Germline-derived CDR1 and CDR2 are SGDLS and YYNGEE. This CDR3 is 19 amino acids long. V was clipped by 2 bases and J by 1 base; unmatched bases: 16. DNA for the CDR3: TGTGCCAGCAGCGTTCACCCCCGCTTACAGGGGGAAACGAACACTGAAGCTTTCTTT. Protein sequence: CASSVHPRLQGETNTEAFF.

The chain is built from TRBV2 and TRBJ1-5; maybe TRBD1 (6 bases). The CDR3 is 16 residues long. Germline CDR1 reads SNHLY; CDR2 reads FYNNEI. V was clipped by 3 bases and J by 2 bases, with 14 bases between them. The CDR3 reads CASSDYRVGRNQPQHF. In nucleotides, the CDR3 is TGTGCCAGCAGTGATTACAGGGTAGGGCGCAATCAGCCCCAGCATTTT.

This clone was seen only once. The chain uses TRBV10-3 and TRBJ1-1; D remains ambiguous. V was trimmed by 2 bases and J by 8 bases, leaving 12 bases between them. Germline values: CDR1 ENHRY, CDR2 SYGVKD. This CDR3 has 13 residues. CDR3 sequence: CAISEPAGREAFF. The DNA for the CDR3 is TGTGCCATCAGTGAGCCTGCCGGGAGGGAAGCTTTCTTT.

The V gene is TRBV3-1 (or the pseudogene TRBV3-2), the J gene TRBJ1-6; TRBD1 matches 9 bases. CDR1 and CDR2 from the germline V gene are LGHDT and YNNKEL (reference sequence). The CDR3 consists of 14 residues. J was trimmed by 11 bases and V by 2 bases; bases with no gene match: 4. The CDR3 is CASSQRQGGPPLHF. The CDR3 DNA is TGTGCCAGCAGCCAACGACAGGGGGGTCCACCCCTCCACTTT.

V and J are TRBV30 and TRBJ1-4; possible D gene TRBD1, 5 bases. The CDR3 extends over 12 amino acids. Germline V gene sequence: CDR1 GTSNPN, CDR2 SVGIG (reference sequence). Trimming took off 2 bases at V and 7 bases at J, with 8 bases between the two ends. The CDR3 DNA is TGTGCCTGGAGTATTGGGGCTGAAAAACTGTTTTTT. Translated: CAWSIGAEKLFF.

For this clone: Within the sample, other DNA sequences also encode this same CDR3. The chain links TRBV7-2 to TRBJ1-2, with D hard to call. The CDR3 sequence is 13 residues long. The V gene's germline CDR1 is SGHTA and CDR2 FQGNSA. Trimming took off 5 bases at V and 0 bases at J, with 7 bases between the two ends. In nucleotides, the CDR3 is TGTGCCAGCAGCCGAGACACTAACTATGGCTACACCTTC. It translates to CASSRDTNYGYTF.

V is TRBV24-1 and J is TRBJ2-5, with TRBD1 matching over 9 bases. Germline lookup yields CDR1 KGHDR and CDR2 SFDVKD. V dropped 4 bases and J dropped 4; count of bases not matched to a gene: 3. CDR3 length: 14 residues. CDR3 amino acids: CATSEGGQGETQYF. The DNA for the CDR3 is TGTGCCACCAGTGAGGGGGGACAGGGAGAGACCCAGTACTTC.

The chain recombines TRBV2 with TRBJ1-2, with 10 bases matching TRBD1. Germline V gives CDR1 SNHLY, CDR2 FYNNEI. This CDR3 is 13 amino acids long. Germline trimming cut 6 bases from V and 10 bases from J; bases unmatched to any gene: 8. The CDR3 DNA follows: TGTGCCAGCAGGGGGGGGACAGGGGCCAACTACACCTTC. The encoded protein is CASRGGTGANYTF.

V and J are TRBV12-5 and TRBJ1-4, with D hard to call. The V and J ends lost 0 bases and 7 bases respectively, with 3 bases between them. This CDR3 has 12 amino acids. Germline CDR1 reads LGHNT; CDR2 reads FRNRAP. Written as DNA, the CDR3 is TGTGCTAGTGGTTTGGTACTTGAAAAACTGTTTTTT. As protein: CASGLVLEKLFF.

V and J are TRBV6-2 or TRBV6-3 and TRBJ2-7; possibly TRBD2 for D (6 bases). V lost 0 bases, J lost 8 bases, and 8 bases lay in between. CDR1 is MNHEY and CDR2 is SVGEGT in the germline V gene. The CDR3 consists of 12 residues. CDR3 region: CASSYSRGKQYF. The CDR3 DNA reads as TGTGCCAGCAGTTACTCTCGGGGGAAGCAGTACTTC.

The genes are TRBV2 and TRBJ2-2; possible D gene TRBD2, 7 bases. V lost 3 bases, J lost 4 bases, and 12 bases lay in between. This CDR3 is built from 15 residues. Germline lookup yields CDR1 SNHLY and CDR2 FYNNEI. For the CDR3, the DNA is TGTGCCAGCAGTGACCTGGCGGGGGCCACCGGGGAGCTGTTTTTT. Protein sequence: CASSDLAGATGELFF.

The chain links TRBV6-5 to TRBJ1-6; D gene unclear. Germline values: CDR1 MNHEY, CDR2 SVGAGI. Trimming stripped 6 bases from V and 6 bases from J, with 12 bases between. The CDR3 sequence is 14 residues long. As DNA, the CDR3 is TGTGCCAGCAGGCGCAGCGGGCTTAATTCACCCCTCCACTTT. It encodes CASRRSGLNSPLHF.

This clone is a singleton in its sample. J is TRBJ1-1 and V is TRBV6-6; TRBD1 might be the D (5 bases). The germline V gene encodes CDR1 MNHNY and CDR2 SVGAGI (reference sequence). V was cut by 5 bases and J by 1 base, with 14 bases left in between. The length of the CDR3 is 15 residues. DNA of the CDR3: TGTGCCAGCAGTGACACAGGTTCTGAGAACACTGAAGCTTTCTTT. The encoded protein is CASSDTGSENTEAFF.

The chain's CDR3 is CAWRGTVNQPQHF. The DNA of the CDR3 is TGTGCCTGGAGGGGGACAGTCAATCAGCCCCAGCATTTT. V and J are TRBV30 and TRBJ1-5; TRBD1 agrees at 7 bases. The germline gives CDR1 GTSNPN, CDR2 SVGIG (reference sequence). The length of the CDR3 is 13 residues. J gave up 3 bases and V 3 bases, and 2 bases lay outside the gene matches.

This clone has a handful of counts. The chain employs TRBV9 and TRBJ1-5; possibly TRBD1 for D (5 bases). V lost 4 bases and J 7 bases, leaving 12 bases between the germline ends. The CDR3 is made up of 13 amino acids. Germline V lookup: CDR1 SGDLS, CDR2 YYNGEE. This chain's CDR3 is CASSPQGLQPQHF. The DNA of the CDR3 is TGTGCCAGCAGCCCCCAGGGTCTACAGCCCCAGCATTTT.

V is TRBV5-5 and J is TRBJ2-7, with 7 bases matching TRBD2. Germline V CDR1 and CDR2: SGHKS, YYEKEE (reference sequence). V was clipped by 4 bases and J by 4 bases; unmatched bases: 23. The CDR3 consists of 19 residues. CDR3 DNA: TGTGCCAGCAGCCCTCGGGACTACACTCTACCGAGTTCGATTTACGAGCAGTACTTC. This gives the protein CASSPRDYTLPSSIYEQYF.

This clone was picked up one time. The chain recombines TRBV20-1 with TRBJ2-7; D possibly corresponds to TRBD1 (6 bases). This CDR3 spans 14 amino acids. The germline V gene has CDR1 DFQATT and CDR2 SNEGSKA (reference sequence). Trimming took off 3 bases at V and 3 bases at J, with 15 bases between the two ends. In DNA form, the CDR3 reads TGCAGTGCTAGTATTTGGGGGCAAAACTACGAGCAGTACTTC. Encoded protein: CSASIWGQNYEQYF.

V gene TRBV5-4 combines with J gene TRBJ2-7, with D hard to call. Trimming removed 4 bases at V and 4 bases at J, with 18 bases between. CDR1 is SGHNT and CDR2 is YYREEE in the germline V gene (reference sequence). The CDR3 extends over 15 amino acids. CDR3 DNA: TGTGCCAGCAGCATAAGCCGCAGGCCCCCTTACGAGCAGTACTTC. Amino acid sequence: CASSISRRPPYEQYF.

The chain's CDR3 is CASSQDRTGEEKLFF. The CDR3 coding sequence is TGCGCCAGCAGCCAAGATCGCACAGGGGAGGAAAAACTGTTTTTT. V gene TRBV4-1 combines with J gene TRBJ1-4; TRBD1 matches 7 bases. Germline loops: CDR1 MGHRA, CDR2 YSYEKL. The CDR3 covers 15 residues. V dropped 0 bases and J dropped 8; count of bases not matched to a gene: 6.

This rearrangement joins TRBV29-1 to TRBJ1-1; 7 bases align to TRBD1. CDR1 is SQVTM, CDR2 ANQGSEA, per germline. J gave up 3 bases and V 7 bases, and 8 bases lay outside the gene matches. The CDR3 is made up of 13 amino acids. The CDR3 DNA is TGCAGCGCTGTACAGGGGTGGGACACTGAAGCTTTCTTT. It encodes CSAVQGWDTEAFF.

Here the CDR3 reads CASSLGGHPNTEAFF. CDR3 sequence (DNA): TGTGCCAGCAGCCTGGGGGGACACCCGAACACTGAAGCTTTCTTT. V and J are TRBV5-4 and TRBJ1-1; the D gene is possibly TRBD1 (6 bases). Germline lookup yields CDR1 SGHNT and CDR2 YYREEE (reference sequence). Between the trimmed V and J ends, which lost 4 bases and 1 base, there was a span of 14 bases. This CDR3 region has 15 residues.